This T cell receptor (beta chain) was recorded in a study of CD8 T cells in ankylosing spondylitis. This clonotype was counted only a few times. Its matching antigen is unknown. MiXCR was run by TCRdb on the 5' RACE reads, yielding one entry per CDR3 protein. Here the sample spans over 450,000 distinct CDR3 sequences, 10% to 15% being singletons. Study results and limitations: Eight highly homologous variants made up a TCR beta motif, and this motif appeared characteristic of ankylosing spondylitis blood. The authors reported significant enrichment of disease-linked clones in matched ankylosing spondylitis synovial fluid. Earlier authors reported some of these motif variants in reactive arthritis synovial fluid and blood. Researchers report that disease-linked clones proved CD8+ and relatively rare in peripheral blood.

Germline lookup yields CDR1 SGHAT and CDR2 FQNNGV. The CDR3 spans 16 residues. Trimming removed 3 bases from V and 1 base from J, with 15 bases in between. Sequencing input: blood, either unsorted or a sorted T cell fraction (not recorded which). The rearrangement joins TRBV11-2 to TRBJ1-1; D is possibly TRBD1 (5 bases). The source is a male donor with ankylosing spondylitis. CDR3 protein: CASSFPPGRGNTEAFF. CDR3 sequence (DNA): TGTGCCAGCAGCTTCCCCCCGGGTAGGGGGAACACTGAAGCTTTCTTT.